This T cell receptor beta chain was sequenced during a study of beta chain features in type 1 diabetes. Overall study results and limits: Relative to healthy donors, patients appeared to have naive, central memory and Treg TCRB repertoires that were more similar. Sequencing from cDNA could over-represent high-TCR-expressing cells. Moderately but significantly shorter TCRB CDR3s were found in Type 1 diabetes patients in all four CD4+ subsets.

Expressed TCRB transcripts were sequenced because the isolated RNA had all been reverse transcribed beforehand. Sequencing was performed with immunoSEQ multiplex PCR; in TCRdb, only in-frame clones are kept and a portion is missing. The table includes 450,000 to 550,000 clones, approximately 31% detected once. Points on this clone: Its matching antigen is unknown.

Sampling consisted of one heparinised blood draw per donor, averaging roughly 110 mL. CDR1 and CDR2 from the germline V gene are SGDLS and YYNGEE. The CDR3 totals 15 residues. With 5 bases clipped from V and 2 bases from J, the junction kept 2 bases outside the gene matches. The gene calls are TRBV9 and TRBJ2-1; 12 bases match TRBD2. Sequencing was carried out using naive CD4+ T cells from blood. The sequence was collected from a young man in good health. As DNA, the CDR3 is TGTGCCAGCAGTGGGACTAGCGGGCCCTACAATGAGCAGTTCTTC. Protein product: CASSGTSGPYNEQFF.